The sequence of this TCR beta chain was determined in a study of blood T cell repertoires in COVID-19. For the study at large: From T cells, B-cell-depleted T cells, or PBMCs came the material, which was cDNA or gDNA.

Per the study methods: Reference gene primer amplification in the assay estimated nucleated cell counts. Measured with immunoSEQ multiplex PCR; TCRdb has only the in-frame clones, and not every one. V and J calls and clone size are given by that table; D and trimming were obtained from the DNA. The sample lists 35,000 to 50,000 clones; approximately 91% were seen once. Germline CDR1 reads SGHVS; CDR2 reads FQNEAQ. The CDR3 covers 16 residues. Unmatched junction bases numbered 8, after V lost 0 bases and J lost 7 bases. The sequenced sample consisted of peripheral blood. V usage is TRBV7-8 and J usage is TRBJ1-5, with 8 bases identical to TRBD1. The receptor's source is a human donor in a cohort sampled during active COVID-19. The CDR3 here is CASSLAPQGARQPQHF. The CDR3 nucleotides read TGTGCCAGCAGCTTAGCGCCCCAGGGGGCCAGGCAGCCCCAGCATTTT.